This TCR beta chain comes out of a study of cytomegalovirus exposure and HLA in healthy donors. With 60 Vbeta and 13 Jbeta primers, the PCR was carried out. Data came from immunoSEQ multiplex PCR; TCRdb stores just in-frame clones and leaves some out. The top ten hold approximately 1.4% of the sample, which has around 200,000 clones, around 83% seen once. The source of this sequence is a girl aged 5-17 years in good health and CMV-seronegative. The sequenced material came from PBMCs.

The CDR3 loop reads CASSIGGGYGYTF. As DNA, the CDR3 is TGTGCCAGTAGTATCGGCGGGGGCTATGGCTACACCTTC. The chain links TRBV19 to TRBJ1-2; weak D call: TRBD1 (5 bases). Trimming removed 3 bases at V and 4 bases at J, with 9 bases between. In germline, CDR1 is LNHDA, CDR2 SQIVND (reference sequence). This CDR3 spans 13 amino acids.